The rows below give T cell receptor beta chains drawn from one sample of a study of T cells in localized non-small cell lung cancer. Measured with immunoSEQ multiplex PCR; TCRdb has only the in-frame clones, and not every one. The profile shows tens of thousands of clones, approximately 83% of them singletons. This specimen was PBMCs, taken before any cancer treatment. The receptor source for this set is a man between 40 and 75 years old with stage II lung adenocarcinoma. Both conserved end residues are part of each CDR3. The D gene is left open where the match is weak. Only some rows state a clone size, as once, few, many or a class for expanded clones.

v_gene	j_gene	abundance	d_gene	CDR3aa	CDR3nt
TRBV6-6	TRBJ1-6	-	TRBD1	CASTDRTNSPLHF	TGTGCCAGCACGGACAGGACTAATTCACCCCTCCACTTT
TRBV4-3	TRBJ2-3	-	TRBD2	CASSQTHSGSTQYF	TGCGCCAGCAGCCAAACCCATAGCGGGAGTACGCAGTATTTT
TRBV5-1	TRBJ2-7	-	-	CATSRDGSYEQYF	TGCGCCACCTCTCGAGACGGCTCCTACGAGCAGTACTTC
TRBV6-4	TRBJ1-2	-	-	CASSDRPWGNYGYTF	TGTGCCAGCAGTGACCGGCCATGGGGTAACTATGGCTACACCTTC
TRBV19	TRBJ1-1	-	TRBD1	CASSTGGRTEAFF	TGTGCCAGTAGTACAGGGGGTAGGACTGAAGCTTTCTTT
TRBV29-1	TRBJ1-2	once	-	CSVEERGRGFDNYGYTF	TGCAGCGTTGAAGAAAGGGGTAGGGGATTTGATAACTATGGCTACACCTTC
TRBV7-2	TRBJ2-1	once	TRBD2	CASSLSGNSYNEQFF	TGTGCCAGCAGCTTAAGCGGGAACTCGTACAATGAGCAGTTCTTC
TRBV27	TRBJ2-7	-	TRBD1	CASSPWDRQYEQYF	TGTGCCAGCAGTCCATGGGACAGGCAGTACGAGCAGTACTTC
TRBV5-4	TRBJ2-3	-	TRBD2	CASSDARRGTTDTQYF	TGTGCCAGCAGCGACGCGAGGCGGGGGACCACAGATACGCAGTATTTT
TRBV11-3	TRBJ2-3	once	-	CASSFSSLDTQYF	TGTGCCAGCAGCTTTTCCAGCCTAGATACGCAGTATTTT
TRBV4-3	TRBJ1-2	-	TRBD1	CASSPPNRGQEGYTF	TGCGCCAGCAGCCCCCCAAACAGGGGGCAGGAAGGCTACACCTTC
TRBV4-1	TRBJ1-3	once	TRBD1	CASSQAANPGQATHAGNTIYF	TGCGCCAGCAGCCAAGCTGCTAATCCGGGACAGGCGACTCATGCTGGAAACACCATATATTTT
TRBV11-1	TRBJ2-3	few	-	CASSLGDFIKTDTQYF	TGTGCCAGCAGCTTAGGGGACTTCATAAAAACAGATACGCAGTATTTT
TRBV5-4	TRBJ1-1	-	-	CASSRGNGANTEAFF	TGTGCCAGCAGCCGGGGTAATGGGGCGAACACTGAAGCTTTCTTT
TRBV6-1	TRBJ2-3	-	-	CASSEEVPDTQYF	TGTGCCAGCAGTGAAGAGGTTCCAGATACGCAGTATTTT
TRBV27	TRBJ1-2	medium-sized	TRBD1	CASKWRAGGGSDYGYTF	TGTGCCAGCAAGTGGAGGGCAGGGGGCGGCTCCGACTATGGCTACACCTTC
TRBV30	TRBJ2-7	few	TRBD1	CAWSKDRGLNEQYF	TGTGCCTGGAGTAAGGACAGGGGGCTCAACGAGCAGTACTTC
TRBV30	TRBJ1-2	few	-	CAWKVEANYGYTF	TGTGCCTGGAAGGTTGAAGCTAACTATGGCTACACCTTC
TRBV29-1	TRBJ2-2	-	TRBD2	CSVEGTSVGGELFF	TGCAGCGTTGAGGGGACTAGTGTTGGGGGGGAGCTGTTTTTT
TRBV5-8	TRBJ2-7	-	TRBD2	CASSFGTSGTYEQYF	TGTGCCAGCAGCTTCGGGACTAGCGGAACCTACGAGCAGTACTTC
TRBV2	TRBJ2-5	-	-	CASGKFGETQYF	TGTGCCAGCGGTAAATTCGGGGAGACCCAGTACTTC
TRBV4-3	TRBJ2-1	-	-	CASSQGPNGYNEQFF	TGCGCCAGCAGCCAGGGTCCCAATGGTTACAATGAGCAGTTCTTC
TRBV30	TRBJ1-2	-	TRBD1	CAWSIQTGTGAGYTF	TGTGCCTGGAGTATACAAACCGGGACAGGGGCTGGCTACACCTTC
TRBV6-5	TRBJ1-3	-	-	CASMGPGNTIYF	TGTGCCTCGATGGGACCTGGAAACACCATATATTTT
TRBV13	TRBJ1-1	-	-	CASSRRDTNTEAFF	TGTGCCAGCAGCCGGCGGGACACCAACACTGAAGCTTTCTTT
TRBV6-1	TRBJ1-2	-	-	CASRYNRDYGYTF	TGTGCCAGCAGATACAACAGAGACTATGGCTACACCTTC
TRBV2	TRBJ1-2	few	-	CASSEDGGVGGYTF	TGTGCCAGCAGTGAGGACGGGGGTGTTGGCGGCTACACCTTC
TRBV6-6	TRBJ1-3	-	-	CASSSSDSGNTIYF	TGTGCCAGCAGCTCGAGTGACTCTGGAAACACCATATATTTT
TRBV5-1	TRBJ1-1	-	-	CASSLLRGTEAFF	TGCGCCAGCAGCTTGTTGCGGGGTACTGAAGCTTTCTTT
TRBV7-3	TRBJ2-1	-	TRBD2	CASSLQAGGIYNEQFF	TGTGCCAGCAGCTTACAAGCGGGGGGGATCTACAATGAGCAGTTCTTC
TRBV5-1	TRBJ2-7	-	-	CASSLGGTATYEQYF	TGCGCCAGCAGCTTGGGCGGGACGGCTACCTACGAGCAGTACTTC
TRBV10-3	TRBJ2-7	few	TRBD2	CAISDSGTSGSYEQYF	TGTGCCATCAGTGACTCCGGGACTAGCGGATCCTACGAGCAGTACTTC
TRBV6-6	TRBJ1-4	-	TRBD1	CASSLQGVATNEKLFF	TGTGCCAGCAGCTTACAGGGGGTCGCAACTAATGAAAAACTGTTTTTT
TRBV5-1	TRBJ2-3	once	-	CASSFLATSTDTQYF	TGCGCCAGCAGCTTCCTAGCGACTAGCACAGATACGCAGTATTTT
TRBV9	TRBJ2-7	-	TRBD1	CASSGGTGIYEQYF	TGTGCCAGCAGCGGCGGGACAGGGATCTACGAGCAGTACTTC
TRBV11-3	TRBJ2-1	-	-	CASSLQGGSYNEQFF	TGTGCCAGCAGCTTACAAGGGGGCTCCTACAATGAGCAGTTCTTC
TRBV2	TRBJ1-2	-	TRBD1	CASSYSGQGNGGYTF	TGTGCCAGCAGTTACTCGGGACAGGGAAATGGTGGCTACACCTTC
TRBV11-1	TRBJ2-1	once	-	CASSLSTGWGYNEQFF	TGTGCCAGCAGCCTCTCGACTGGGTGGGGGTACAATGAGCAGTTCTTC
TRBV4-1	TRBJ1-2	-	-	CASSQGGDYGYTF	TGCGCCAGCAGCCAAGGGGGTGACTATGGCTACACCTTC
TRBV10-3	TRBJ2-2	once	TRBD2	CAISELLAGGQSGGELFF	TGTGCCATCAGTGAACTTCTAGCGGGAGGTCAGTCTGGCGGGGAGCTGTTTTTT
TRBV6-5	TRBJ1-5	once	TRBD1	CASSQQGSNQPQHF	TGTGCCAGCAGTCAACAGGGGAGCAATCAGCCCCAGCATTTT
TRBV19	TRBJ1-2	-	-	CASSLGTTTGTYGYTF	TGTGCCAGTAGCCTAGGGACGACTACAGGGACCTATGGCTACACCTTC
TRBV5-1	TRBJ1-4	-	-	CASSPRGTNEKLFF	TGCGCCAGCAGCCCCAGGGGAACTAATGAAAAACTGTTTTTT
TRBV7-7	TRBJ2-3	once	-	CASSLRDGITDTQYF	TGTGCTAGCAGCTTACGGGACGGGATCACAGATACGCAGTATTTT
TRBV4-1	TRBJ1-5	-	TRBD1	CASSQDPGQGPGQPQHF	TGCGCCAGCAGCCAAGATCCGGGACAGGGGCCCGGGCAGCCCCAGCATTTT
TRBV10-3	TRBJ2-7	-	-	CAISETYEQYF	TGTGCCATCAGTGAAACTTACGAGCAGTACTTC
TRBV6-6	TRBJ1-5	few	-	CASSFPGQGQPQHF	TGTGCCAGCAGTTTTCCGGGACAAGGACAGCCCCAGCATTTT
TRBV9	TRBJ2-5	-	TRBD2	CASSVAGLAGGQETQYF	TGTGCCAGCAGCGTAGCTGGGCTAGCGGGGGGCCAAGAGACCCAGTACTTC
TRBV7-9	TRBJ1-4	few	TRBD1	CASSLAGTGEEKLFF	TGTGCCAGCAGCTTAGCAGGGACAGGGGAGGAAAAACTGTTTTTT
TRBV5-1	TRBJ2-3	-	-	CASSFSGVDTQYF	TGCGCCAGCAGCTTCTCCGGGGTAGATACGCAGTATTTT
TRBV7-6	TRBJ1-2	-	TRBD1	CASSFGDRDGGGGYTF	TGTGCCAGCAGCTTTGGCGACAGGGATGGGGGGGGAGGCTACACCTTC
TRBV28	TRBJ1-1	-	-	CASSLGSSRTEAFF	TGTGCCAGCAGTTTAGGATCTTCGAGGACTGAAGCTTTCTTT
TRBV18	TRBJ2-7	-	-	CASSPRDAAAEQYF	TGTGCCAGCTCACCTAGGGACGCCGCGGCCGAGCAGTACTTC